Below are 30 T cell receptor beta chains sequenced from a single sample in a study of breast tumors, draining lymph nodes, adjacent tissues. Breast cancer patients provided tissue from their axillary draining lymph nodes. TCRdb reprocessed the multiplex PCR reads via MiXCR and lists one record per CDR3 protein. The sample records tens of thousands of distinct CDR3 sequences, 15% to 20% being singletons. The sample was axillary lymph node tissue. The receptors stem from a female donor with breast cancer. Some clones in this sample may be carry-over from other donors' samples.

This clonotype was seen many times. V gene TRBV6-2 or TRBV6-3 combines with J gene TRBJ2-7, with TRBD2 matching over 10 bases. CDR1 MNHEY and CDR2 SVGEGT come from the germline V gene. This CDR3 comprises 17 residues. V trimming: 0 bases; J trimming: 2 bases; junction bases outside the gene matches: 7. As DNA, the CDR3 is TGTGCCAGCAGTTACTCCTTCGGACTAGCGGAGACCTACGAGCAGTACTTC. Its translation is CASSYSFGLAETYEQYF.

This clonotype was detected ten times or more. The chain joins TRBV5-6 to TRBJ2-7; 8 bases align to TRBD2. The V gene end was trimmed by 3 bases and the J gene end by 5 bases; junction bases not matched to a gene: 4. Germline CDR1 and CDR2: SGHDT and YYEEEE. The CDR3 totals 13 residues. CDR3 sequence (DNA): TGTGCCAGCAGCTCGGGACTAGTCCACGAGCAGTACTTC. This translates into CASSSGLVHEQYF.

This clonotype has a count of ten or more. This rearrangement joins TRBV7-2 to TRBJ1-5; D remains unclear. The V and J ends lost 5 bases and 0 bases respectively, with 8 bases between them. The CDR3 length is 14 residues. Germline CDR1 SGHTA, CDR2 FQGNSA. CDR3 residues: CASSIGPSNQPQHF. DNA of the CDR3: TGTGCCAGCAGCATCGGACCTAGCAATCAGCCCCAGCATTTT.

V gene TRBV9 combines with J gene TRBJ1-1; possibly TRBD1 for D (5 bases). There are 16 residues in the CDR3. The ends were cut back, 7 bases at V and 0 bases at J, with 19 bases in the middle. CDR1 is SGDLS and CDR2 is YYNGEE in the germline V gene. CDR3 DNA sequence: TGTGCCAGCTCCCCATTGGGCAGGGAAGTGAACACTGAAGCTTTCTTT. It is translated as CASSPLGREVNTEAFF.

This clonotype has ten or more counts. The chain joins TRBV6-5 to TRBJ2-7; tentatively, D is TRBD1 (6 bases). V shed 6 bases and J shed 6 bases, with 18 bases lying between them. This CDR3 is built from 14 residues. Germline V gives CDR1 MNHEY, CDR2 SVGAGI. CDR3 sequence reads: CASRGTPAAAEQYF. The CDR3 DNA reads TGTGCCAGCAGAGGGACACCCGCAGCTGCCGAGCAGTACTTC.

This clonotype appeared many times. The V and J genes are TRBV6-6 and TRBJ2-5; a weak D match, TRBD2 (6 bases). The V and J ends lost 2 bases and 5 bases respectively, with 12 bases between them. Germline-derived CDR1 and CDR2 are MNHNY and SVGAGI (reference sequence). CDR3 length: 14 amino acids. CDR3 region: CASSYGGSMETQYF. CDR3 nucleotide sequence: TGTGCCAGCAGTTACGGGGGGAGTATGGAGACCCAGTACTTC.

The CDR3 sequence: CASSSWTGDSNQPQHF. CDR3 nucleotide sequence: TGTGCCAGCAGCTCCTGGACAGGGGACAGCAATCAGCCCCAGCATTTT. The chain combines TRBV9 with TRBJ1-5, with 9 bases aligning to TRBD1. The V segment lost 4 bases and the J segment 1 base; nucleotides outside the gene matches: 6. Germline lookup yields CDR1 SGDLS and CDR2 YYNGEE. This CDR3 contains 16 residues.

V and J are TRBV28 and TRBJ1-2, with a tentative D call TRBD1 (5 bases). The CDR3 sequence is 15 residues long. V lost 4 bases and J 4 bases, leaving 16 bases between the germline ends. Germline V gene lookup returns CDR1 MDHEN and CDR2 SYDVKM. The CDR3 reads CASSSGRENSYGYTF. The CDR3 DNA reads as TGTGCCAGCAGTTCGGGCAGGGAGAATTCCTATGGCTACACCTTC.

J is TRBJ2-3 and V is TRBV12-5; TRBD1 agrees at 12 bases. The trim removed 0 bases at V and 5 bases at J, leaving 12 bases unmatched. The CDR3 runs to 19 residues. Germline CDR1 reads LGHNT; CDR2 reads FRNRAP. The CDR3 nucleotides read TGTGCTAGTGGTTTGGTACCCGCGGCGGGACAGGGGGCTGGAGATACGCAGTATTTT. Amino acid sequence: CASGLVPAAGQGAGDTQYF.

This clonotype occurred many times. V usage is TRBV19 and J usage is TRBJ2-2, with a possible D match to TRBD1 (6 bases). This CDR3 spans 13 amino acids. Trimming stripped 5 bases from V and 6 bases from J, with 10 bases between. Looked up from germline, CDR1 is LNHDA and CDR2 is SQIVND (reference sequence). The CDR3 coding sequence is TGTGCCAGTAGTTACAGGGTGGCCGGGGAGCTGTTTTTT. Its translation: CASSYRVAGELFF.

The table lists this clonotype with many counts. The rearrangement joins TRBV6-1 to TRBJ1-4; no reliable D call. Germline lookup yields CDR1 MNHNS and CDR2 SASEGT. The CDR3 runs 12 residues. V gave up 8 bases and J gave up 3 bases, with 7 bases separating them. CDR3 nucleotides: TGTGCCAGCGGGGAGTCTAATGAAAAACTGTTTTTT. This gives the protein CASGESNEKLFF.

This chain uses TRBV4-1 with TRBJ2-7, with D possibly matching TRBD2 (6 bases). This CDR3 is 14 amino acids long. Germline-derived CDR1 and CDR2 are MGHRA and YSYEKL. The V end lost 9 bases, the J end lost 4 bases, and 19 bases lay between the germline ends. This CDR3 reads CASGQDGSRYEQYF. CDR3 sequence (DNA): TGCGCCAGTGGCCAAGACGGGAGTCGGTACGAGCAGTACTTC.

The chain employs TRBV6-1 and TRBJ1-2; D perhaps matches TRBD1 (5 bases). CDR1 and CDR2 (germline): MNHNS, SASEGT. CDR3 length: 16 residues. V lost 5 bases and J lost 4, with 20 bases in between. This CDR3 is CASSSPGGRWGYGYTF. The CDR3 DNA reads as TGTGCCAGCAGTAGCCCCGGGGGGAGGTGGGGCTATGGCTACACCTTC.

For this clonotype: A single base separates this from a much larger clone, so it may be a read error. The rearrangement uses TRBV5-1 and TRBJ1-5, with 11 nucleotides matching TRBD1. The CDR3 consists of 17 residues. Germline V gene data show CDR1 as SGHRS and CDR2 as YFSETQ. CDR3 coding DNA: TGCACCAGCAGCCCCGGGACAGGGGGGACGGGCAATCAGCCCCAGCATTTT. Its translation is CTSSPGTGGTGNQPQHF.

The table lists this clonotype with many counts. This sequence joins TRBV2 and TRBJ2-1, with 9 bases lining up with TRBD2. The J segment lost 13 bases and the V segment lost 3 bases, leaving 7 bases of the junction unmatched. Germline CDR1 and CDR2: SNHLY and FYNNEI. This CDR3 spans 13 amino acids. The DNA of the CDR3 is TGTGCCAGCAGTGACGCAACTAGCGGGTCCCAGTTCTTC. This gives the protein CASSDATSGSQFF.

This clonotype came up a few times. The chain combines TRBV3-1 with TRBJ1-3; 7 bases are shared with TRBD1. The J segment lost 5 bases and the V segment lost 3 bases, leaving 7 bases of the junction unmatched. This CDR3 comprises 15 residues. Germline V gene sequence: CDR1 LGHDT, CDR2 YNNKEL (reference sequence). CDR3 amino acids: CASSQVRQGRNTIYF. CDR3 bases: TGTGCCAGCAGCCAGGTTCGACAGGGTCGAAACACCATATATTTT.

This clonotype was detected many times. The chain carries TRBV5-8 and TRBJ2-1, with D maybe TRBD1 (5 bases). The CDR3 sequence is 15 residues long. In germline, CDR1 is SGHTS, CDR2 YDEGEE. V lost 0 bases, J lost 0 bases, and 7 bases lay in between. CDR3 residues: CASSLAQDSYNEQFF. The CDR3 nucleotides read TGTGCCAGCAGCTTGGCACAGGACTCCTACAATGAGCAGTTCTTC.

The sample holds many counts of this clonotype. CDR3: CASSPGISYGYTF. In nucleotides, the CDR3 is TGCGCCAGCAGCCCCGGGATCTCCTATGGCTACACCTTC. This sequence joins TRBV5-1 and TRBJ1-2, with D hard to call. V was shortened by 4 bases and J by 4 bases, with 11 bases between the two germline ends. The CDR3 runs 13 residues. The germline V gene has CDR1 SGHRS and CDR2 YFSETQ. Drawing the rest from reference TRBV5-1 and TRBJ1-2, the complete variable domain is KAGVTQTPRYLIKTRGQQVTLSCSPISGHRSVSWYQQTPGQGLQFLFEYFSETQRNKGNFPGRFSGRQFSNSRSEMNVSTLELGDSALYLCASSPGISYGYTFGSGTRLTVV.

Many counts were recorded for this clonotype. V gene TRBV6-5 combines with J gene TRBJ1-2; D may be TRBD1 (6 bases). Trimming removed 6 bases at V and 4 bases at J, with 9 bases between. CDR1 MNHEY and CDR2 SVGAGI come from the germline V gene. The CDR3 consists of 12 residues. The chain's CDR3 is CASSPGAYGYTF. In nucleotides, the CDR3 is TGTGCCAGCAGCCCGGGGGCCTATGGCTACACCTTC.

The table lists this clonotype with many counts. This chain connects TRBV10-1 to TRBJ2-7; 7 bases match TRBD1. Looked up from germline, CDR1 is WNHNN and CDR2 is SYGVQD (reference sequence). V shed 0 bases and J 1 base; nucleotides not matched to a gene: 6. The CDR3 totals 16 residues. The CDR3: CASSESKGQRSYEQYF. DNA of the CDR3: TGCGCCAGCAGTGAGTCGAAGGGACAGCGGTCCTACGAGCAGTACTTC.

This clonotype was counted ten times or more. The chain carries TRBV6-2 or TRBV6-3 and TRBJ1-5; no clear D. Trimming removed 7 bases from V and 3 bases from J, with 10 bases in between. CDR3 length: 13 residues. Germline V lookup: CDR1 MNHEY, CDR2 SVGEGT. The DNA of the CDR3 is TGTGCCAGCATTGGACGGCCCAATCAGCCCCAGCATTTT. Its protein product is CASIGRPNQPQHF.

This clonotype was detected ten times or more. This chain joins TRBV5-5 and TRBJ2-2; 8 positions agree with TRBD2. With 0 bases clipped from V and 5 bases from J, the junction kept 12 bases outside the gene matches. CDR3 length equals 18 residues. Germline values: CDR1 SGHKS, CDR2 YYEKEE (reference sequence). CDR3 sequence (DNA): TGTGCCAGCAGCTTGGAGGGGTACGGACTAGCCCTAACCGGGGAGCTGTTTTTT. Translating it yields CASSLEGYGLALTGELFF.

This clonotype came up many times. This chain uses TRBV24-1 with TRBJ2-3, with 7 nucleotides matching TRBD1. Germline trimming cut 5 bases from V and 5 bases from J; bases unmatched to any gene: 6. Germline loops: CDR1 KGHDR, CDR2 SFDVKD. The CDR3 is made up of 14 amino acids. CDR3 amino acids: CATSGASGGDTQYF. In DNA, the CDR3 is TGTGCCACCAGTGGGGCCTCAGGGGGAGATACGCAGTATTTT.

Details on this clonotype: A much larger clone lies one base from this, so it may be a read error. The V and J genes are TRBV6-5 and TRBJ2-3; 7 bases fit TRBD2. The germline V gene encodes CDR1 MNHEY and CDR2 SVGAGI. The CDR3 extends over 13 amino acids. DNA for the CDR3: TGTGCCAGCAGTTACGGGACTACAGATACGCGGTATTTT. It specifies CASSYGTTDTRYF.

This rearrangement joins TRBV28 to TRBJ1-2, with 11 bases that match TRBD1. After removal of 5 bases from V and 8 bases from J, the junction contained 7 bases not matched to a gene. Per germline, CDR1 MDHEN and CDR2 SYDVKM. The length of the CDR3 is 14 residues. The CDR3 reads CASSGTGGTGGYTF. In DNA, the CDR3 is TGTGCCAGCAGTGGGACAGGGGGTACGGGAGGCTACACCTTC.

Many counts were recorded for this clonotype. The V gene is TRBV19, the J gene TRBJ1-5; 12 bases agree with TRBD1. This CDR3 has 14 amino acids. V trimming: 5 bases; J trimming: 5 bases; junction bases outside the gene matches: 1. Germline assignment: CDR1 LNHDA and CDR2 SQIVND (reference sequence). The CDR3 nucleotides are TGTGCCAGTAGTGGGACAGGGGGCCATCAGCCCCAGCATTTT. It specifies CASSGTGGHQPQHF.

This clonotype was detected only a few times. The rearrangement joins TRBV6-1 to TRBJ2-4; the match to TRBD2 covers 7 bases. This CDR3 is built from 13 residues. V was clipped by 2 bases and J by 11 bases; unmatched bases: 6. The V gene's germline CDR1 is MNHNS and CDR2 SASEGT. CDR3 nucleotide sequence: TGTGCCAGCAGTGAAAGAGGGACTAACTTTCAGTACTTC. It specifies CASSERGTNFQYF.

Notes on this clonotype: A read error may produce the germline difference seen at one junction end. The V gene is TRBV20-1, the J gene TRBJ2-7; 10 bases align to TRBD1. The CDR3 is made up of 14 amino acids. CDR1 DFQATT and CDR2 SNEGSKA come from the germline V gene (reference sequence). The CDR3, as DNA: TGCGGTGCCAAGACAGGGGGCGCTTCCTACGAGCAGTACTTC. This gives the protein CGAKTGGASYEQYF.

This clonotype was seen a handful of times. V usage is TRBV9 and J usage is TRBJ2-3, with TRBD2 matching 9 bases. The junction had 3 bases not matched to a gene; V was cut back by 0 bases and J by 1 base. The length of the CDR3 is 16 residues. Germline V gene data show CDR1 as SGDLS and CDR2 as YYNGEE. The CDR3 nucleotides are TGTGCCAGCAGCGTAGTGGCGGGGGGGGGCACAGATACGCAGTATTTT. It specifies CASSVVAGGGTDTQYF.

This clonotype was counted a single time. The rearrangement links TRBV18 to TRBJ2-1, with D possibly matching TRBD1 (5 bases). Trimming stripped 0 bases from V and 10 bases from J, with 13 bases between. The CDR3 totals 14 residues. CDR1 KGHSH and CDR2 LQKENI come from the germline V gene. The chain's CDR3 is CASSPPNQGFEQFF. The DNA of the CDR3 is TGTGCCAGCTCACCACCCAACCAGGGCTTCGAGCAGTTCTTC.